This T cell receptor (beta chain) is drawn from a study of graft-versus-host responses after intestinal transplantation. For the study at large: In this cohort, recipients had multivisceral, liver-intestinal, or isolated intestinal transplants.

The germline V gene encodes CDR1 SGHAT and CDR2 FQNNGV. This CDR3 spans 11 amino acids. Trimming shortened V by 3 bases and J by 8 bases, and 7 bases separated the two germline ends. Comment on this clone: Its specificity is not known.

Generated by immunoSEQ multiplex PCR, the TCRdb table keeps only in-frame clones and is missing some. The data show around 70,000 clones, roughly 90% seen once. This specimen was unstimulated CD8+ T cells sorted from spleen or lymph node cells, taken before intestinal transplant. V usage is TRBV11-2 and J usage is TRBJ1-1; D is unclear. The sequence came from a human donor who received an intestinal transplant. The CDR3 sequence: CASSFGMEAFF. DNA of the CDR3: TGTGCCAGCAGCTTTGGCATGGAAGCTTTCTTT.